Presented here are 7 T cell receptor beta chains from one specimen sequenced in a study of metastatic and nonmetastatic thyroid tumors. TCRdb re-called the PCR reads through MiXCR. This sample yields 15,000 to 20,000 clones, of which 35% to 40% are seen a single time; about 23% belongs to the top ten. No patient had received any treatment before thyroid surgery. Specimen: tumor tissue. Every receptor here comes from a female donor with papillary thyroid cancer or a benign thyroid nodule (not recorded which). Some clones in this sample may be carry-over from other donors' samples.

This clone has more than one count but fewer than ten. The chain uses TRBV9 and TRBJ1-1; TRBD1 might be the D (5 bases). V was cut by 0 bases and J by 8 bases, with 8 bases left in between. In germline, CDR1 is SGDLS, CDR2 YYNGEE. This CDR3 region has 12 residues. The CDR3 nucleotides are TGTGCCAGCAGCGTAGGAGAGGGGGAAGCTTTCTTT. It specifies CASSVGEGEAFF.

Note on this clone: A junction boundary mismatches the germline segment, possibly from a read error. The chain couples TRBV6-4 to TRBJ1-2, with D unresolved. This CDR3 is 13 amino acids long. Per the germline V gene, CDR1 is MRHNA and CDR2 is SNTAGT. CDR3 in amino acids: CASSYSVNYGYTF. The CDR3 nucleotides are TGTGCCAGCAGTTACTCAGTCAACTATGGCTACACCTTC.

V and J are TRBV28 and TRBJ2-7; no clear D gene. The CDR3 length is 11 residues. The V and J ends lost 6 bases and 6 bases respectively, with 9 bases between them. Looked up from germline, CDR1 is MDHEN and CDR2 is SYDVKM. The CDR3 region is CASRKVVEQYF. In DNA, the CDR3 is TGTGCCAGCAGGAAGGTGGTCGAGCAGTACTTC.

The chain links TRBV27 to TRBJ2-1; tentative D call: TRBD1 (5 bases). The V end lost 0 bases, the J end lost 7 bases, and 16 bases lay between the germline ends. Germline V gene lookup returns CDR1 MNHEY and CDR2 SMNVEV (reference sequence). The CDR3 is made up of 16 amino acids. This CDR3 reads CASSLSGPDGGNEQFF. CDR3 DNA: TGTGCCAGCAGTTTATCGGGGCCTGACGGTGGTAATGAGCAGTTCTTC.

This clone is labeled as medium-sized. This chain links TRBV12-3 or TRBV12-4 with TRBJ2-2; D perhaps matches TRBD1 (5 bases). The CDR3 consists of 13 residues. Trimming took off 9 bases at V and 2 bases at J, with 10 bases between the two ends. The CDR3, as DNA: TGTGCCAGTCGGACACCTAACACCGGGGAGCTGTTTTTT. Translated, it gives CASRTPNTGELFF.

The genes are TRBV4-3 and TRBJ2-7; D remains ambiguous. The V gene lost 3 bases and the J gene lost 3 bases, with 15 bases spanning the gap. The germline V gene has CDR1 LGHNA and CDR2 YSLEER. This CDR3 has 15 amino acids. CDR3: CASSHEGQGNYEQYF. In DNA, the CDR3 is TGCGCCAGCAGCCACGAAGGTCAAGGGAACTACGAGCAGTACTTC.

The rearrangement uses TRBV5-1 and TRBJ2-7, with 13 positions matching TRBD2. The V gene end was trimmed by 0 bases and the J gene end by 4 bases; junction bases not matched to a gene: 7. Germline CDR1 SGHRS, CDR2 YFSETQ. The CDR3 extends over 17 amino acids. CDR3 sequence: CASSLAGLAGVPYEQYF. In DNA, the CDR3 is TGCGCCAGCAGCTTGGCAGGACTAGCGGGGGTTCCATACGAGCAGTACTTC.